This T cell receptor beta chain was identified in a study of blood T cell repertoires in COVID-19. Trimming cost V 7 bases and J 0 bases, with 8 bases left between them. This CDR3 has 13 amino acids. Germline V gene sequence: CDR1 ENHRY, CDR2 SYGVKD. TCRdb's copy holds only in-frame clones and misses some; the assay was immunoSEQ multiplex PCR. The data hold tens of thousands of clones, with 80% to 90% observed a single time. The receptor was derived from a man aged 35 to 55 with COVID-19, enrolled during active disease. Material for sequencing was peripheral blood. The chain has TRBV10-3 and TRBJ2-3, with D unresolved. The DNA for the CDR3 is TGTGCCATCATGGGCACTAGCACAGATACGCAGTATTTT. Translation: CAIMGTSTDTQYF.